These T cell receptor beta chains were read from a single sample in a study of cytomegalovirus exposure and HLA in healthy donors. Generated by immunoSEQ multiplex PCR, the TCRdb table keeps only in-frame clones and is missing some. The table shows 50,000 or so clones, with around 62% occurring only once. Source material: PBMCs. These receptors all stem from a human donor in good health. The CDR3 runs from the conserved cysteine through the conserved F or W. Each record gives: clone size, V gene, J gene, D gene, CDR3 DNA, CDR3 protein. A D gene is named only where the DNA matches it firmly. The listing skips clone size in some rows; elsewhere it reads once, few, many or a size class.

clone_size: -; v_call: TRBV7-3; j_call: TRBJ2-6; d_call: -; cdr3_nt: TGTGCCAGCAGCTTAAGATCCCAGCTAGCTGGGGCCAACGTCCTGACTTTC; cdr3_aa: CASSLRSQLAGANVLTF
clone_size: -; v_call: TRBV30; j_call: TRBJ2-3; d_call: -; cdr3_nt: TGTGCCTGGAGTGTCGGAGGGGGCAGAGATACGCAGTATTTT; cdr3_aa: CAWSVGGGRDTQYF
clone_size: -; v_call: TRBV19; j_call: TRBJ1-2; d_call: -; cdr3_nt: TGTGCCGCCAACAGGGTTGGGTCCTATGGCTACACCTTC; cdr3_aa: CAANRVGSYGYTF
clone_size: few; v_call: TRBV19; j_call: TRBJ1-2; d_call: -; cdr3_nt: TGTGCCAGTAGGCTACCGGACAGCCGAAACTATGGCTACACCTTC; cdr3_aa: CASRLPDSRNYGYTF
clone_size: few; v_call: TRBV6-4; j_call: TRBJ1-1; d_call: -; cdr3_nt: TGTGCCAGCAGTGCCCTCCCAGGGGCATGGGCCACTGAAGCTTTCTTT; cdr3_aa: CASSALPGAWATEAFF
clone_size: -; v_call: TRBV29-1; j_call: TRBJ2-7; d_call: TRBD1; cdr3_nt: TGCAGCGTTGTGGACAGGACCCGCCCCTACGAGCAGTACTTC; cdr3_aa: CSVVDRTRPYEQYF
clone_size: -; v_call: TRBV13; j_call: TRBJ1-1; d_call: -; cdr3_nt: TGTGCCAGCAGTTTTATGACAAGCCAGGCTTTCTTT; cdr3_aa: CASSFMTSQAFF
clone_size: -; v_call: TRBV5-3; j_call: TRBJ2-7; d_call: TRBD1; cdr3_nt: TGTGCCAGAAGCTTGGACAGGGGCTCCTACGAGCAGTACTTC; cdr3_aa: CARSLDRGSYEQYF
clone_size: -; v_call: TRBV27; j_call: TRBJ1-3; d_call: -; cdr3_nt: TGTGCCAGCAGTTTAAAGAGGGTCGTTCAAGGAAACACCATATATTTT; cdr3_aa: CASSLKRVVQGNTIYF
clone_size: -; v_call: TRBV13; j_call: TRBJ2-1; d_call: TRBD2; cdr3_nt: TGTGCCAGCAGCTCTCTAGCGGGGGGGCGCTCCTACAATGAGCAGTTCTTC; cdr3_aa: CASSSLAGGRSYNEQFF
clone_size: -; v_call: TRBV6-6; j_call: TRBJ2-7; d_call: -; cdr3_nt: TGTGCCAGCAGTCTGGGACAACCATACGAGCAGTACTTC; cdr3_aa: CASSLGQPYEQYF
clone_size: -; v_call: TRBV9; j_call: TRBJ1-2; d_call: -; cdr3_nt: TGTGCCAGCAGCCTGGGCAAAAACTATGGCTACACCTTC; cdr3_aa: CASSLGKNYGYTF
clone_size: -; v_call: TRBV6-5; j_call: TRBJ1-6; d_call: -; cdr3_nt: TGTGCCAGCAGTACAGGGTACTATAATTCACCCCTCCACTTT; cdr3_aa: CASSTGYYNSPLHF
clone_size: -; v_call: TRBV27; j_call: TRBJ2-7; d_call: -; cdr3_nt: TGTGCCAGCAGTTCCATCCGCGTAAGGGGCTACGAGCAGTACTTC; cdr3_aa: CASSSIRVRGYEQYF
clone_size: -; v_call: TRBV27; j_call: TRBJ1-1; d_call: -; cdr3_nt: TGTGCCAGCAGTCCACTTCTGGCACGGAGCACTGAAGCTTTCTTT; cdr3_aa: CASSPLLARSTEAFF
clone_size: -; v_call: TRBV30; j_call: TRBJ2-5; d_call: -; cdr3_nt: TGTGCCTGGAGTCAATCCGTCGGGGAGCAGTACTTC; cdr3_aa: CAWSQSVGEQYF
clone_size: -; v_call: TRBV6-5; j_call: TRBJ1-2; d_call: -; cdr3_nt: TGTGCCAGCAGCTCGCTACATGGCTACACCTTC; cdr3_aa: CASSSLHGYTF
clone_size: -; v_call: TRBV28; j_call: TRBJ1-2; d_call: -; cdr3_nt: TGTGCCAGCAGTCTAATCACAGGGTATGGCTACACCTTC; cdr3_aa: CASSLITGYGYTF
clone_size: -; v_call: TRBV7-3; j_call: TRBJ2-7; d_call: TRBD2; cdr3_nt: TGTGCCAGCAGCTTGCGGGGGGGGGTCAGCACCTACGAGCAGTACTTC; cdr3_aa: CASSLRGGVSTYEQYF
clone_size: -; v_call: TRBV19; j_call: TRBJ2-5; d_call: TRBD2; cdr3_nt: TGTGCCAGTAGATCGCCGGGACTAGCTAAGTCAGAGACCCAGTACTTC; cdr3_aa: CASRSPGLAKSETQYF
clone_size: -; v_call: TRBV4-1; j_call: TRBJ2-1; d_call: -; cdr3_nt: TGCGCCAGCAGCCAACCTACAGAAAGCTCCTACAATGAGCAGTTCTTC; cdr3_aa: CASSQPTESSYNEQFF
clone_size: -; v_call: TRBV4-3; j_call: TRBJ2-7; d_call: -; cdr3_nt: TGCGCCAGCAGCCAAGATCTTGGCCGGAGGGGCCACGAGCAGTACTTC; cdr3_aa: CASSQDLGRRGHEQYF
clone_size: -; v_call: TRBV7-9; j_call: TRBJ1-1; d_call: TRBD1; cdr3_nt: TGTGCCAGCAGCGTCTACAGGGGAAACACTGAAGCTTTCTTT; cdr3_aa: CASSVYRGNTEAFF
clone_size: -; v_call: TRBV5-4; j_call: TRBJ1-4; d_call: -; cdr3_nt: TGTGCCAGCAGCCGGGAAGAGTCGGGGGGTGAAAAACTGTTTTTT; cdr3_aa: CASSREESGGEKLFF
clone_size: -; v_call: TRBV19; j_call: TRBJ1-2; d_call: -; cdr3_nt: TGTGCCGTGGCTGGGTACACAGGCGTTAACTATGGCTACACCTTC; cdr3_aa: CAVAGYTGVNYGYTF
clone_size: -; v_call: TRBV5-1; j_call: TRBJ1-2; d_call: -; cdr3_nt: TGCGCCAGCAGCTTGGAGCCGGGACTACAGGTCGGCGGCTACACCTTC; cdr3_aa: CASSLEPGLQVGGYTF
clone_size: -; v_call: TRBV5-1; j_call: TRBJ2-4; d_call: -; cdr3_nt: TGCGCCAGCAGCCAGGGCAACCTAGCCAAAAACATTCAGTACTTC; cdr3_aa: CASSQGNLAKNIQYF
clone_size: -; v_call: TRBV7-2; j_call: TRBJ2-3; d_call: TRBD1; cdr3_nt: TGTGCCAGCAGAAGACAGACCGGGACAGGGTCGCCAGATACGCAGTATTTT; cdr3_aa: CASRRQTGTGSPDTQYF
clone_size: -; v_call: TRBV7-2; j_call: TRBJ1-5; d_call: -; cdr3_nt: TGTGCCAGCAGCCTATGGTTCAATCAGCCCCAGCATTTT; cdr3_aa: CASSLWFNQPQHF
clone_size: few; v_call: TRBV5-1; j_call: TRBJ1-5; d_call: -; cdr3_nt: TGCGCCAGCAGCTTAACGCCAGGAAGCAATCAGCCCCAGCATTTT; cdr3_aa: CASSLTPGSNQPQHF
clone_size: -; v_call: TRBV5-1; j_call: TRBJ1-1; d_call: -; cdr3_nt: TGCGCCAGCAGCTTGGAGGTACCGGGTACTGAAGCTTTCTTT; cdr3_aa: CASSLEVPGTEAFF
clone_size: few; v_call: TRBV4-3; j_call: TRBJ2-1; d_call: TRBD2; cdr3_nt: TGCGCCAGCAGCCAAGATCGAGCGGGGGGGCCAAGAGAGCAGTTCTTC; cdr3_aa: CASSQDRAGGPREQFF
clone_size: -; v_call: TRBV30; j_call: TRBJ1-2; d_call: -; cdr3_nt: TGTGCCTGGAGTAACATCCATGGCTACACCTTC; cdr3_aa: CAWSNIHGYTF
clone_size: few; v_call: TRBV19; j_call: TRBJ1-2; d_call: -; cdr3_nt: TGTGCCAGTAGTATCGGAGGGTTTAACTATGGCTACACCTTC; cdr3_aa: CASSIGGFNYGYTF
clone_size: few; v_call: TRBV15; j_call: TRBJ1-2; d_call: -; cdr3_nt: TGTGCCACCAGCAGAACAAAAGGAGGCGCCGCGGTTTTTGATGGCTACACCTTC; cdr3_aa: CATSRTKGGAAVFDGYTF
clone_size: -; v_call: TRBV4-3; j_call: TRBJ2-7; d_call: TRBD1; cdr3_nt: TGCGCCAGCAGCCAAGCTGCGACAGGGTACGAGCAGTACTTC; cdr3_aa: CASSQAATGYEQYF
clone_size: -; v_call: TRBV7-2; j_call: TRBJ2-2; d_call: -; cdr3_nt: TGTGCCAGCAGCTTATGGGCGGGGCGGAACACCGGGGAGCTGTTTTTT; cdr3_aa: CASSLWAGRNTGELFF
clone_size: many; v_call: TRBV9; j_call: TRBJ1-4; d_call: TRBD1; cdr3_nt: TGTGCCAGCAGCGTAGGTAGGGGGCCGGGGAATGAAAAACTGTTTTTT; cdr3_aa: CASSVGRGPGNEKLFF
clone_size: -; v_call: TRBV4-3; j_call: TRBJ2-7; d_call: TRBD1; cdr3_nt: TGCGCCAGCAGCCAAGGGACAGGGGTTAGCTACGAGCAGTACTTC; cdr3_aa: CASSQGTGVSYEQYF
clone_size: -; v_call: TRBV5-1; j_call: TRBJ2-5; d_call: -; cdr3_nt: TGCGCCAGCAGCTTGGGTGGCAGGGGACGATATGAGACCCAGTACTTC; cdr3_aa: CASSLGGRGRYETQYF
clone_size: once; v_call: TRBV6-4; j_call: TRBJ2-1; d_call: -; cdr3_nt: TGTGCCAGCAGTGGAACAAGTACCAACTCCTACAATGAGCAGTTCTTC; cdr3_aa: CASSGTSTNSYNEQFF
clone_size: -; v_call: TRBV18; j_call: TRBJ2-5; d_call: TRBD2; cdr3_nt: TGTGCCAGCTCACCTCGAGGGACTAGCGGTATACAAGAGACCCAGTACTTC; cdr3_aa: CASSPRGTSGIQETQYF
clone_size: -; v_call: TRBV2; j_call: TRBJ2-5; d_call: TRBD1; cdr3_nt: TGTGCCAGCAGTGATACAGGGGGCTTGGGAAAGACCCAGTACTTC; cdr3_aa: CASSDTGGLGKTQYF
clone_size: -; v_call: TRBV28; j_call: TRBJ2-5; d_call: TRBD2; cdr3_nt: TGTGCCAGCAGTTCTCAACTAGCGTCGGAGACCCAGTACTTC; cdr3_aa: CASSSQLASETQYF
clone_size: -; v_call: TRBV27; j_call: TRBJ1-4; d_call: -; cdr3_nt: TGTGCCAGCAGCCCCTCCGGGGAAGCTAATGAAAAACTGTTTTTT; cdr3_aa: CASSPSGEANEKLFF
clone_size: -; v_call: TRBV10-1; j_call: TRBJ1-2; d_call: -; cdr3_nt: TGCGCCAGCAGCGCGGGCAGCTATGGCTACACCTTC; cdr3_aa: CASSAGSYGYTF
clone_size: -; v_call: TRBV19; j_call: TRBJ2-7; d_call: -; cdr3_nt: TGTGCCAGTAGTATGGGCCAGGGTGGGTCCTACGAGCAGTACTTC; cdr3_aa: CASSMGQGGSYEQYF
clone_size: -; v_call: TRBV6-1; j_call: TRBJ1-1; d_call: -; cdr3_nt: TGTGCCAGCAGGAGCACTCGGTACACTGAAGCTTTCTTT; cdr3_aa: CASRSTRYTEAFF
clone_size: once; v_call: TRBV7-3; j_call: TRBJ1-2; d_call: TRBD1; cdr3_nt: TGTGCCAGCAGCTTACTACCAGGGGGCAATAAGGGGTATGGCTACACCTTC; cdr3_aa: CASSLLPGGNKGYGYTF
clone_size: few; v_call: TRBV4-1; j_call: TRBJ1-2; d_call: -; cdr3_nt: TGCGCCAGCAGCCAAGAGGCCAGGGCGAACTATGGCTACACCTTC; cdr3_aa: CASSQEARANYGYTF
clone_size: -; v_call: TRBV5-6; j_call: TRBJ2-6; d_call: TRBD1; cdr3_nt: TGTGCCAGCAGCTTGTTGGGGACAGGGCACAACGTCCTGACTTTC; cdr3_aa: CASSLLGTGHNVLTF
clone_size: -; v_call: TRBV7-9; j_call: TRBJ2-1; d_call: -; cdr3_nt: TGTGCCAGCAGCTTAGCGGGGAGCTCCTACAATGAGCAGTTCTTC; cdr3_aa: CASSLAGSSYNEQFF
clone_size: -; v_call: TRBV4-1; j_call: TRBJ1-6; d_call: -; cdr3_nt: TGCGCCAGCAGCCAATCTGGGTGGAGTAATTCACCCCTCCACTTT; cdr3_aa: CASSQSGWSNSPLHF
clone_size: -; v_call: TRBV6-4; j_call: TRBJ2-1; d_call: -; cdr3_nt: TGTGCCAGCAGTGTGAACAGGGCCTCCGGCAATGAGCAGTTCTTC; cdr3_aa: CASSVNRASGNEQFF
clone_size: few; v_call: TRBV5-1; j_call: TRBJ2-3; d_call: TRBD1; cdr3_nt: TGCGCCAGCAGCTTGGGACAGGGGGGGGATACGCAGTATTTT; cdr3_aa: CASSLGQGGDTQYF
clone_size: -; v_call: TRBV5-6; j_call: TRBJ1-2; d_call: -; cdr3_nt: TGTGCCAGCAGCCCAGTTCCACAGGGCCCCCGCACCTATGGCTACACCTTC; cdr3_aa: CASSPVPQGPRTYGYTF
clone_size: -; v_call: TRBV6-1; j_call: TRBJ1-1; d_call: TRBD1; cdr3_nt: TGTGCCAGCACCCTGACAGGGCGGATCACTGAAGCTTTCTTT; cdr3_aa: CASTLTGRITEAFF
clone_size: few; v_call: TRBV4-3; j_call: TRBJ2-5; d_call: -; cdr3_nt: TGCGCCAGCAGCCACAACAAGTACCAAGAGACCCAGTACTTC; cdr3_aa: CASSHNKYQETQYF
clone_size: few; v_call: TRBV5-1; j_call: TRBJ2-3; d_call: TRBD2; cdr3_nt: TGCGCCAGCAGCTATGTGGGACTAGCGGGCTTTATGGAAGATACGCAGTATTTT; cdr3_aa: CASSYVGLAGFMEDTQYF
clone_size: -; v_call: TRBV7-8; j_call: TRBJ2-7; d_call: TRBD2; cdr3_nt: TGTGCCAGCAGCTTCCCAGGGAGGGGCGAGCAGTACTTC; cdr3_aa: CASSFPGRGEQYF